This T cell receptor beta chain stems from a study of cytomegalovirus exposure and HLA in healthy donors (dated by TCRdb to about 2017). Study-level background: An earlier analysis of approximately 600 of the donors reported 250 to 300 Gb of sequence data and 117 million unique TCR beta sequences from roughly 200 million T cells. A later analysis re-examined previously published TCR beta repertoires from around 670 donors and added high-resolution HLA genotyping to investigate patterns of TCR occurrence. A handful of DR-DQ haplotypes were handled as single units for association and clustering because linkage in the cohort was strong. Every discovery cohort repertoire had been produced on one sequencing platform. Using immunosequencing, the study profiled T cell repertoires from 666 subjects and related those repertoires to cytomegalovirus serostatus. HLA typing covered class I and class II loci at four-digit resolution. About 280 gigabases of sequencing data and around 90 million unique TCR sequences made up an early release that covered 640 HLA-typed donors. In an earlier analysis of over 550 of the donors, high-throughput TCR beta sequencing was used to judge whether each TCR beta V gene segment behaved as functional or pseudogenic. In a later genetic analysis, genome-wide SNP genotypes for about three fifths of the roughly 670 donors were used, and that subset was treated as a discovery cohort. The study was designed to test whether signatures of past pathogen exposure could be identified by cataloging public T cell receptors. Donor age, sex, ethnicity and CMV serostatus were compiled together with the repertoire data. Rather than drawing on any new phenotypic data, the later analysis identified candidate immune exposures from TCR beta sequences and the way those sequences occurred across donors. Typing coverage varied by locus: roughly 620-640 donors for A, B, C, DRB1 and DQB1; around 560 for DQA1; nearly 610 for DPA1; 400 to 480 for DPB1. Of the 300 to 500 genotyped donors, 65% to 90% were placed in the genetic ancestry cluster associated with self-reported Caucasian donors. To predict cytomegalovirus infection status, the study brought together high-throughput TCR immunosequencing, statistical association of individual TCRs with disease status, and machine learning. In addition to the first cohort of several hundred subjects, a separate validation cohort of approximately 110 different subjects was used. Across 398 genotyped donors of the cohort, an average of 235,054 unique TCR beta nucleotide sequences per donor were sequenced, and roughly 18% of those sequences were non-productive.

About this clone: Its antigen remains undetermined. No base qualities exist here, and no much larger clone lies one base off it.

Receptor libraries were prepared by the immunoSEQ multiplex PCR assay. The multiplex PCR relied on a mix of 60 forward primers for TCR Vbeta segments and 13 reverse primers for TCR Jbeta segments. Amplification of the CDR3 region of rearranged TCR beta genes was performed with a multiplex PCR assay on genomic DNA. The Illumina HiSeq System was used to sequence the amplified TCR beta libraries as 87-base-pair reads. Regarding the original processing steps: In a later analysis, about 80 million unique TCR beta chains were counted across the 650 to 750 repertoires, and approximately 11 million of these chains were shared by at least two donors. Raw reads were error-corrected and collapsed into unique sequences by a nearest-neighbor algorithm in which closely related sequences were merged to remove PCR and sequencing errors. To assign V, D and J gene segments, CDR3 sequences were aligned to IMGT reference sequences. For a sequence to be retained, a match of at least six nucleotides was required to both a V gene segment and a J gene segment. Rearrangements were classified as productive when the CDR3 lacked stop codons and remained in frame with V and J, and all other rearrangements were classified as non-productive. CDR3 was defined according to IMGT convention as the region running from the second conserved V-encoded cysteine to the conserved J-encoded phenylalanine. The earlier analysis of some 600 of the donors excluded sequences that lacked an unambiguous match to a single V gene segment. An earlier analysis of about 600 of the donors called V segments functional above 56.7% productive rearrangements and segregating when the between-donor standard deviation exceeded 5%. A statistical classification framework was built for diagnosing cytomegalovirus status from the catalog of TCR beta chain sequences. A later analysis assigned V and J genes by comparing TCR nucleotide sequences with IMGT/GENE-DB human TR gene sequences. The TCRdist pipeline was used in a later analysis to assign CDR3 sequences and most-parsimonious VDJ recombination scenarios. In a later analysis, each TCR beta chain was defined by its CDR3 amino acid sequence together with its V-gene family, and reads without a unique V-gene family were excluded. In a later analysis, nearly 600 highly shared, low-generation-probability nucleotide sequences were removed to address suspected cross-contamination and a sequencing artifact. For each public chain, a later analysis derived a clonal expansion index from normalized ranks of inferred template counts within each repertoire. A later analysis computed generation probabilities with a VDJ recombination model fitted to out-of-frame rearrangements, and checked the results against IGoR. In a later analysis, hypergeometric tests were used to score TCR-TCR, TCR-HLA and TCR-CMV co-occurrence, with a repertoire-size bias correction applied to TCR pairs. To estimate false discovery rates, a later analysis permuted the HLA or CMV assignments 20 times. In a later analysis, co-occurring TCRs were grouped using DBSCAN, with TCRdist sequence similarity added in when clustering inside HLA-allele-positive subsets. For co-occurrence clustering, repertoires with fewer than 30,000 or more than 120,000 public chains were excluded, along with four to six repertoires with anomalous nucleotide sharing. TCRdb carries this immuneACCESS record with in-frame sequences only. Its versions omit some clonotypes, under half of them owing to an unresolved V gene in the studies checked, with the rest unexplained. The V and J calls and the clone size are those of that table, but D and trimming were determined from the DNA. Present in this sample are 150,000 to 200,000 clones, roughly 84% of which were seen just once. The ten most abundant clones make up 0.38% of the sample.

V is clipped by 0 bases and J by 3 bases, and the sequence between their germline boundaries is 10 bases long. The germline V gene yields SGDLS for CDR1 and YYNGEE for CDR2. From the cysteine through the phenylalanine, the CDR3 covers 15 amino acids. This entry keeps only the CDR3 DNA: 45 bases, framed from base 1. Beyond this particular receptor, the publication reports: At a false discovery rate of 0.05, a later analysis linked 16,000 or so TCR beta sequences to specific HLA alleles. Compared with equally common non-associated chains, HLA-associated TCR beta chains in a later analysis were more clonally expanded and had lower generation probabilities. In an earlier analysis of 587 of the donors, most TCR beta V segments appeared in productive rearrangements about 87% or about 30% of the time, broadly matching IMGT annotations. A further reported finding was that TCR beta sequences accurately predicted the HLA-A and HLA-B alleles for most subjects in the first cohort. V-gene and J-gene trimming of TCR beta chains was associated with a missense DCLRE1C variant in a later genetic analysis, and the association was replicated in an independent cohort. HLA typing was unavailable for some donors at each locus, so association tests used only the typed subset. Over 15 rarely observed V segments, including chromosome 9 orphons, were excluded from the earlier analysis of approximately 600 of the donors because counts were too low. Because the 87-base-pair reads could not distinguish some IMGT-functional V segments, including TRBV6-2 and TRBV6-3, those segments were excluded. Linkage disequilibrium might explain the correlated functional status among segregating V segments, but an unknown experimental factor could not be excluded. Strong co-occurrence of HLA alleles, especially DR and DQ, made assigning TCR associations to individual alleles difficult. Roughly uniform sequencing depth across donors was assumed in presence/absence analyses, although this assumption may not hold. A cluster of highly shared sequence variants was judged likely to represent a technical artifact of the sequencing pipeline. The classifier was reported to diagnose cytomegalovirus status with high specificity and sensitivity in both the original and validation cohorts. According to the authors, the approach could potentially be generalized to other disease states and immunological phenotypes. A later genetic analysis reported fewer N-insertions in productive TCRs among donors in an Asian-associated ancestry cluster than the roughly 650-donor mean. Across donors, most TCR sequences were observed very rarely, whereas some public TCRs were present in many individuals. The study gave a list of around 170 TCR beta chains associated with cytomegalovirus. In a later analysis, TCR association rates were found to vary across HLA loci, with the most associated TCRs seen for DRB1 alleles and the fewest for HLA-C alleles. A later analysis found that most CMV-associated TCR beta chains appeared HLA-restricted, with HLA associations seemingly driven largely by CMV exposure. Immune exposure information for the cohort was limited to CMV serostatus. The cohort was sequenced for TCR beta chains only, and without alpha or paired-chain data the features that could be detected were limited. In vitro tests confirmed that three of the cytomegalovirus-associated TCR beta chains recognize cytomegalovirus antigens. Several of the top co-occurrence clusters appeared to be linked to parvovirus B19, influenza, CMV and Epstein-Barr virus, according to a later analysis.

In total, over 600 healthy bone marrow donors made up the cohort. Cohort members were all nominally healthy when sampled, although unrecorded immune exposures were likely present. The donor tested CMV seronegative, placing the donor among the roughly 400 seronegative members of the cohort. A peripheral blood sample was provided by each donor, and peripheral blood mononuclear cells were used for TCR beta sequencing. Genomic DNA was extracted from the blood cell samples with the Qiagen DNeasy Blood Extraction Kit. Sample: PBMCs. The TCR originated in a boy between 2 and 10 years old in good health and CMV-seronegative. This sequence uses TRBV9 and TRBJ2-1, and the D gene may be TRBD2, 6 bases matching. CDR3 reads: CASSVAGVGYNEQFF. The nucleotide sequence reads TGTGCCAGCAGCGTAGCGGGAGTCGGCTACAATGAGCAGTTCTTC.